Included here is one TCR beta chain sequence, with context. TCRdb ran MiXCR on the 5' RACE reads and lists one entry per CDR3 protein. The data show roughly 200,000 distinct CDR3 sequences, with around 13% seen just once and 15% to 20% held by the top ten. The CDR3 contains 14 residues. The V gene's germline CDR1 is MNHEY and CDR2 SVGAGI. V was pared by 0 bases and J by 3 bases, with 9 bases between. The data are from a study of CD8 T cells in ankylosing spondylitis. The TCR sequence derives from a male donor with ankylosing spondylitis or in good health (not recorded which). V usage is TRBV6-5 and J usage is TRBJ2-7; D may match TRBD1 or TRBD2 (6 bases each). What was sequenced was blood, either unsorted or a sorted T cell fraction (not recorded which). As DNA, the CDR3 is TGTGCCAGCAGTTACTCACAGGGAGGCTACGAGCAGTACTTC. It specifies CASSYSQGGYEQYF.